This TCR beta chain derives from a study of regulatory T cells in long-lasting Graves disease. Overall study results and limits: Compared with new cases, persistent Graves' patients showed reduced TCR diversity.

Germline V gene data show CDR1 as GTSNPN and CDR2 as SVGIG (reference sequence). CDR3 length: 11 amino acids. The V and J ends lost 2 bases and 3 bases respectively, with 3 bases between them. This clonotype has a handful of counts. Its antigen is not known. Time point described: persistent/refractory GD, antithyroid drugs over 5 years with positive TRAb. Extracted RNA from PBMCs served as the source of the TCR library. Through Arm-PCR of CDR3 regions and iRepertoire HTBI primers, TCR beta libraries were built. TCRdb re-called the multiplex PCR reads through MiXCR, storing one row per CDR3 protein. The table lists 700,000 or so distinct CDR3 sequences, roughly 30% of them singletons.

The material was peripheral blood mononuclear cells (PBMCs), obtained when the disease was refractory, from a patient treated with antithyroid drugs. The origin of this receptor is a female donor with Graves disease. The V and J genes are TRBV30 and TRBJ2-3; D uncertain. The DNA for the CDR3 is TGTGCCTGGAGTCAAACAGATACGCAGTATTTT. This gives the protein CAWSQTDTQYF. The full variable domain, rest sourced from reference TRBV30 and TRBJ2-3, is SQTIHQWPATLVQPVGSPLSLECTVEGTSNPNLYWYRQAAGRGLQLLFYSVGIGQISSEVPQNLSASRPQDRQFILSSKKLLLSDSGFYLCAWSQTDTQYFGPGTRLTVL.